This T cell receptor beta chain was retrieved from a study of response to subunit inactivated influenza vaccine. Points from the study as a whole: Seasonal influenza vaccination, on each occasion, was suggested by the authors to recruit few new T cells.

This clonotype appeared a few times. Its matching antigen is unknown. TCRdb called the RT-PCR reads again in MiXCR, with one record for every CDR3 protein. The sample yields 710,000 or so distinct CDR3 sequences, around 16% seen once. The input for sequencing was PBMCs from blood, taken 12 days after vaccination. This TCR was recovered from a man aged 45-65 years who received an inactivated influenza vaccine.

DNA for the CDR3: TGTGCCAGCAGTCCCCGAAACACGAACACTGAAGCTTTCTTT. Protein product: CASSPRNTNTEAFF. The chain employs TRBV6-1 and TRBJ1-1, with no clear D. The V end was cut by 5 bases, the J end by 1 base, with 11 bases between. The CDR3 consists of 14 residues. Germline V gene sequence: CDR1 MNHNS, CDR2 SASEGT.